The TCR beta chain under discussion was sequenced for a study of cytomegalovirus exposure and HLA in healthy donors. Study-wide points: The classifier, whose performance was assessed in both the original and validation cohorts, reportedly diagnosed cytomegalovirus status with high specificity and sensitivity. The tendency of first-cohort TCR clusters to co-occur in the 100 to 150 validation repertoires was identified by a subsequent analysis. Rare TCR sequences predominated, though certain public TCRs were found in many donors.

Germline V CDR1 and CDR2: MDHEN, SYDVKM. The CDR3 contains 13 residues. V lost 6 bases to trimming and J lost 0 bases, with 8 bases between them. Concerning this clone itself: What it binds is not known.

This table comes from immunoSEQ multiplex PCR, and its TCRdb copy is limited to in-frame clones, with some not included. Of 150,000 to 200,000 clones in the sample, roughly 85% were seen once. This rearrangement joins TRBV28 to TRBJ1-1; D unclear. The sequenced sample was PBMCs. This clonotype originated in a man aged 18 to 30 in good health and CMV-seropositive. CDR3 nucleotide sequence: TGTGCCAGCAGCTTTAGCGTGAACACTGAAGCTTTCTTT. Translation gives CASSFSVNTEAFF.